This T cell receptor (beta chain) was identified during a study of blood T cell repertoires in COVID-19. Overall study: There were acute and convalescent COVID-19 samples, and they came from the United States, Italy and Spain. PBMCs, B-cell-depleted T cells, or T cells provided the cDNA or gDNA that made up the material.

In the original workflow: Counts of nucleated cells, estimated from reference gene primer amplification, were obtained. Only in-frame clones appear in the TCRdb table, and some are missing; sequencing was by immunoSEQ multiplex PCR. V and J calls and clone size are given by that table; D and trimming were obtained from the DNA. The profile shows 150,000 or so clones, approximately 83% of them singletons. J was trimmed by 5 bases and V by 4 bases; bases with no gene match: 5. Germline V lookup: CDR1 SGHTA, CDR2 FQGTGA. The CDR3 loop spans 14 amino acids. This clone was detected only a few times. Input material: peripheral blood. The receptor was derived from a man aged 55 to 70 with acute or convalescent COVID-19. This chain uses TRBV7-3 with TRBJ1-1; 9 nucleotides agree with TRBD1. CDR3 region: CASSSTGGWTEAFF. The CDR3 bases are TGTGCCAGCAGCTCTACAGGGGGCTGGACTGAAGCTTTCTTT.